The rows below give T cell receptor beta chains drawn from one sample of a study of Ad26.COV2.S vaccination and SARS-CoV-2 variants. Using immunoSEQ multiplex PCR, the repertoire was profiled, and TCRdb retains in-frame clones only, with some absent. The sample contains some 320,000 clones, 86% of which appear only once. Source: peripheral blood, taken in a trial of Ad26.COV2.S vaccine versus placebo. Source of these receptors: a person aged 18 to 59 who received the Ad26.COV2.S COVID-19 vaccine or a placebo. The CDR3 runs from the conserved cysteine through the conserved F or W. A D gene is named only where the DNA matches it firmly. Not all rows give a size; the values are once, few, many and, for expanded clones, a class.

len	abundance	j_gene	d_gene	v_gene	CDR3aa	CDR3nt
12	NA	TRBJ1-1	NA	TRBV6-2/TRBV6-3	CASSYGMGAAFF	TGTGCCAGCAGTTACGGCATGGGTGCAGCTTTCTTT
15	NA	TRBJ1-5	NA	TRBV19	CASSIGRLSNQPQHF	TGTGCCAGTAGTATTGGCCGCCTAAGCAATCAGCCCCAGCATTTT
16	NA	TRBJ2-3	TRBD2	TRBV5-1	CASSLAGLAGTDTQYF	TGCGCCAGCAGCTTGGCCGGACTAGCGGGCACAGATACGCAGTATTTT
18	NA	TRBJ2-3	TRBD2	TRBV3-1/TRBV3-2	CASSQDKLAGGSTDTQYF	TGTGCCAGCAGCCAAGACAAACTAGCGGGGGGTAGCACAGATACGCAGTATTTT
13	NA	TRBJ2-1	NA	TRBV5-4	CASSLYLNNEQFF	TGTGCCAGCAGCTTGTACCTAAACAATGAGCAGTTCTTC
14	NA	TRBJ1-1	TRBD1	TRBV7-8	CASSQRTGEGRTFF	TGTGCCAGCAGCCAAAGGACAGGGGAGGGTCGGACTTTCTTT
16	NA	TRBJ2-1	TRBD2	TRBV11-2	CASSLVEAGGYNEQFF	TGTGCCAGCAGCTTAGTAGAAGCGGGGGGTTACAATGAGCAGTTCTTC
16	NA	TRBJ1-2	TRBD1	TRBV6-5	CASSLNTGTGSHGYTF	TGTGCCAGCAGTTTGAACACCGGGACAGGGAGCCATGGCTACACCTTC
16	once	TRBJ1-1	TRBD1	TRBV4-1	CASSQDGAGGHTEAFF	TGCGCCAGCAGCCAAGATGGGGCAGGGGGCCACACTGAAGCTTTCTTT
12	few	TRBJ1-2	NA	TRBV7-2	CASSFLNYGYTF	TGTGCCAGCAGCTTCCTTAACTATGGCTACACCTTC
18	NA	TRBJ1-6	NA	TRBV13	CASSLGPGAASGNSPLHF	TGTGCCAGCAGCTTAGGACCGGGGGCGGCAAGTGGGAATTCACCCCTCCACTTT
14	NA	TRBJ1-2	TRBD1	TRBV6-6	CASRATGRDYGYTF	TGTGCCAGCAGGGCGACAGGGAGGGACTATGGCTACACCTTC
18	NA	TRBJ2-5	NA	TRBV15	CATSRDLIFPSPEETQYF	TGTGCCACCAGCAGAGATCTTATTTTCCCCTCACCAGAGGAGACCCAGTACTTC
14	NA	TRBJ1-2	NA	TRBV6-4	CASSANRDTYGYTF	TGTGCCAGCAGTGCCAACCGGGACACCTATGGCTACACCTTC
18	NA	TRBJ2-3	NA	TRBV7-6	CASSLLHIGGGRTDTQYF	TGTGCCAGCAGCCTCCTCCACATAGGGGGGGGGCGTACAGATACGCAGTATTTT
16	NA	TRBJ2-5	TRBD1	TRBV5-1	CASSPGQVNPQETQYF	TGCGCCAGCAGCCCCGGACAGGTCAACCCCCAAGAGACCCAGTACTTC
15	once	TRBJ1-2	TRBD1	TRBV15	CATSTDRGSLWGYTF	TGTGCCACCAGCACAGACAGGGGCTCCCTTTGGGGCTACACCTTC
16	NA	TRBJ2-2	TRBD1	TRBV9	CASSARQGANTGELFF	TGTGCCAGCAGCGCCCGACAGGGGGCCAACACCGGGGAGCTGTTTTTT
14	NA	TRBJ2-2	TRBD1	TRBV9	CASGGTGATGELFF	TGTGCCAGCGGGGGGACAGGGGCGACCGGGGAGCTGTTTTTT
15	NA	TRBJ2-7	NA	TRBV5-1	CASSPEVDIPYEQYF	TGCGCCAGCAGCCCGGAAGTGGACATCCCCTACGAGCAGTACTTC
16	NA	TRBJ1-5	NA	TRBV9	CASSVGGGGSNQPQHF	TGTGCCAGCAGCGTAGGTGGGGGGGGAAGCAATCAGCCCCAGCATTTT
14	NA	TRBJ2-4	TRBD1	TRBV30	CAWDRGVAKNIQYF	TGTGCCTGGGACAGGGGAGTAGCCAAAAACATTCAGTACTTC
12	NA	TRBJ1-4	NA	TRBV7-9	CASRVGDEKLFF	TGTGCCAGCAGAGTCGGCGATGAAAAACTGTTTTTT
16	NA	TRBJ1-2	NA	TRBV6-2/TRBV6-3	CASSYSRGDLGYGYTF	TGTGCCAGCAGTTACTCGAGAGGGGATCTCGGCTATGGCTACACCTTC
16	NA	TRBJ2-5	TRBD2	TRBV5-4	CASSLSLAGGGETQYF	TGTGCCAGCAGCTTGTCCCTAGCGGGGGGCGGAGAGACCCAGTACTTC
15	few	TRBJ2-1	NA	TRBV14	CASSHLLDSYNEQFF	TGTGCCAGCAGCCACCTATTGGATAGCTACAATGAGCAGTTCTTC
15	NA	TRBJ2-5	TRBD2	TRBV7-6	CASSSKTSGGETQYF	TGTGCCAGCAGCTCAAAGACTAGCGGGGGGGAGACCCAGTACTTC
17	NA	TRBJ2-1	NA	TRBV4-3	CASSQDRNSGSYNEQFF	TGCGCCAGCAGCCAAGATCGAAATTCGGGCTCCTACAATGAGCAGTTCTTC
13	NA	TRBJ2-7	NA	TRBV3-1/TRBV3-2	CASSQVVGSEQYF	TGTGCCAGCAGCCAAGTTGTGGGTTCCGAGCAGTACTTC
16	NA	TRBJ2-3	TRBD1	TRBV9	CASSVHGTGDTDTQYF	TGTGCCAGCAGCGTTCACGGGACAGGTGACACAGATACGCAGTATTTT
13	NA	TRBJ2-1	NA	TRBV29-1	CSGGRGVGNEQFF	TGCAGTGGGGGACGAGGGGTCGGCAATGAGCAGTTCTTC
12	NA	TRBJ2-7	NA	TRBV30	CAWTGDGYEQYF	TGTGCCTGGACAGGGGATGGCTACGAGCAGTACTTC
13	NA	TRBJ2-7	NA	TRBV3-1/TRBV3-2	CASSHPGIGEQYF	TGTGCCAGCAGCCATCCAGGCATCGGTGAGCAGTACTTC
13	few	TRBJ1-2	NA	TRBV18	CASSPGTDYGYTF	TGTGCCAGCTCACCCGGGACGGACTATGGCTACACCTTC
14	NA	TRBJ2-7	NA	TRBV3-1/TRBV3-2	CASSQGASRGEQYF	TGTGCCAGCAGCCAAGGAGCTAGCAGGGGCGAGCAGTACTTC
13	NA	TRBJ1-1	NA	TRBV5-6	CASSLGQATEAFF	TGTGCCAGCAGCTTGGGACAGGCCACTGAAGCTTTCTTT
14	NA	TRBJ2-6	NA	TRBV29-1	CSVPDGSGANVLTF	TGCAGCGTTCCGGACGGTTCTGGGGCCAACGTCCTGACTTTC
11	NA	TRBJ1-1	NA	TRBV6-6	CASTALKEAFF	TGTGCCAGCACCGCGCTCAAGGAAGCTTTCTTT
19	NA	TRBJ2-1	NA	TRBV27	CASRSPSTESRLVRNEQFF	TGTGCCAGCAGATCCCCGTCGACCGAAAGCCGTCTTGTTCGTAATGAGCAGTTCTTC
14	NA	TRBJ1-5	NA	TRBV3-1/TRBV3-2	CASSPNLDSQPQHF	TGTGCCAGCAGTCCCAACCTCGATAGTCAGCCCCAGCATTTT
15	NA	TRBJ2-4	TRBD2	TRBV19	CASTVAGRGGDIQYF	TGTGCCAGTACCGTTGCAGGGAGGGGAGGGGACATTCAGTACTTC
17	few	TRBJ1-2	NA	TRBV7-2	CASRRRGRGALRYGYTF	TGTGCCAGCAGACGAAGGGGACGGGGGGCGCTTCGCTATGGCTACACCTTC
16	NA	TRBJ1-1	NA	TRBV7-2	CASSFVGRDPSTEAFF	TGTGCCAGCAGCTTTGTAGGCAGGGATCCCTCCACTGAAGCTTTCTTT
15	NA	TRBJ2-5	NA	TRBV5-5	CASSLVGTKEETQYF	TGTGCCAGCAGCTTGGTCGGCACAAAGGAAGAGACCCAGTACTTC
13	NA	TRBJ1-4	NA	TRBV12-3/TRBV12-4	CASSMGRIEKLFF	TGTGCCAGCAGTATGGGACGGATTGAAAAACTGTTTTTT
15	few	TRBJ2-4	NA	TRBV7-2	CASSLGLGAWNIQYF	TGTGCCAGCAGCTTAGGCCTCGGGGCTTGGAACATTCAGTACTTC
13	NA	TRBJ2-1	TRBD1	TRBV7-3	CASSLPGQEEQFF	TGTGCCAGCAGCTTACCGGGACAGGAGGAGCAGTTCTTC
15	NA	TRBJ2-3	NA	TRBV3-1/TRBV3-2	CASSPDGSLTDTQYF	TGTGCCAGCAGCCCGGACGGATCCCTCACAGATACGCAGTATTTT
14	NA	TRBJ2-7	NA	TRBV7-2	CASSPTGSSYEQYF	TGTGCCAGCAGTCCAACTGGTAGCTCCTACGAGCAGTACTTC
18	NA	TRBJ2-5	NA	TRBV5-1	CASSFGGTSMARVETQYF	TGCGCCAGCAGCTTTGGTGGTACGTCGATGGCTAGGGTAGAGACCCAGTACTTC
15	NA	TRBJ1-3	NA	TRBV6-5	CASRSRDFSGNTIYF	TGTGCCAGCAGGTCCAGAGATTTCTCTGGAAACACCATATATTTT
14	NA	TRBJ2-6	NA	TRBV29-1	CSVLEGTGANVLTF	TGCAGCGTGCTTGAGGGGACTGGGGCCAACGTCCTGACTTTC
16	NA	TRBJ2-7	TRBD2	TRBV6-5	CASSYSRLAGGNEQYF	TGTGCCAGCAGTTACTCAAGGCTAGCGGGGGGTAACGAGCAGTACTTC